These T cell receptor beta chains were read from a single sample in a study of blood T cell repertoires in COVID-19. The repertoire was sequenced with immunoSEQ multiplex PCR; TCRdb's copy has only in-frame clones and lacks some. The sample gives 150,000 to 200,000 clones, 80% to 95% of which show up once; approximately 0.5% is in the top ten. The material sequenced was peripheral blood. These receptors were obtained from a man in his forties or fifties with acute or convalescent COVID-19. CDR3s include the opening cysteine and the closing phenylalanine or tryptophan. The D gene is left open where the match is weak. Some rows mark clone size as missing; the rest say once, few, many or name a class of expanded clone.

CDR3 DNA: TGCGCCAGCAGAGCAGGAAACTTGGGCTATGGCTACACCTTC
CDR3 protein: CASRAGNLGYGYTF
J gene: TRBJ1-2
clone size: NA
V gene: TRBV10-2
D gene: NA

CDR3 DNA: TGTGCCAGCAGTCCGGTGGGACAACCCACCGGGGAGCTGTTTTTT
CDR3 protein: CASSPVGQPTGELFF
J gene: TRBJ2-2
clone size: NA
V gene: TRBV6-5
D gene: NA

CDR3 DNA: TGTGCCAGCAGTTTTCTTGGACTAGCGCCAACCTACAATGAGCAGTTCTTC
CDR3 protein: CASSFLGLAPTYNEQFF
J gene: TRBJ2-1
clone size: NA
V gene: TRBV28
D gene: TRBD2

CDR3 DNA: TGTGCCAGCAGCCAAGACCGCTTCGCGGGGGGGGAGACCCAGTACTTC
CDR3 protein: CASSQDRFAGGETQYF
J gene: TRBJ2-5
clone size: NA
V gene: TRBV4-2
D gene: TRBD2

CDR3 DNA: TGTGCCAGCAGCTTCATTAGAGGCAACTACAATGAGCAGTTCTTC
CDR3 protein: CASSFIRGNYNEQFF
J gene: TRBJ2-1
clone size: NA
V gene: TRBV7-9
D gene: NA

CDR3 DNA: TGTGCCAGCAGCTTACCCGGGACAGGGGATGAAAAACTGTTTTTT
CDR3 protein: CASSLPGTGDEKLFF
J gene: TRBJ1-4
clone size: NA
V gene: TRBV7-6
D gene: TRBD1

CDR3 DNA: TGTGCCAGCAGCTTGGGGCAGGGTAATGAAAAACTGTTTTTT
CDR3 protein: CASSLGQGNEKLFF
J gene: TRBJ1-4
clone size: once
V gene: TRBV11-2
D gene: NA

CDR3 DNA: TGTGCCAGCAGCCCTGGACAGGGATGGGCTGAAGCTTTCTTT
CDR3 protein: CASSPGQGWAEAFF
J gene: TRBJ1-1
clone size: NA
V gene: TRBV3-1/TRBV3-2
D gene: TRBD1

CDR3 DNA: TGCAGCGTTGCGGGACAGGGGGTCGGCAATCAGCCCCAGCATTTT
CDR3 protein: CSVAGQGVGNQPQHF
J gene: TRBJ1-5
clone size: NA
V gene: TRBV29-1
D gene: TRBD1

CDR3 DNA: TGTGCCAGCAGTCGGACACCGAAGAACACTGAAGCTTTCTTT
CDR3 protein: CASSRTPKNTEAFF
J gene: TRBJ1-1
clone size: NA
V gene: TRBV6-2/TRBV6-3
D gene: NA

CDR3 DNA: TGCAGCGTTGAAGAGACTAGCGGGAGCACAGATACGCAGTATTTT
CDR3 protein: CSVEETSGSTDTQYF
J gene: TRBJ2-3
clone size: NA
V gene: TRBV29-1
D gene: TRBD2

CDR3 DNA: TGTGCCAGCAGCCCCAGGGGGCAGATGGTAGATACGCAGTATTTT
CDR3 protein: CASSPRGQMVDTQYF
J gene: TRBJ2-3
clone size: NA
V gene: TRBV27
D gene: TRBD1

CDR3 DNA: TGTGCCAGCAGTTTCCTCGTAGCGGTGAGCACCGGGGAGCTGTTTTTT
CDR3 protein: CASSFLVAVSTGELFF
J gene: TRBJ2-2
clone size: NA
V gene: TRBV28
D gene: NA

CDR3 DNA: TGTGCCAGCAGCCAAGATTGGGCCACAGGTTTAGAGGCTAATGAAAAACTGTTTTTT
CDR3 protein: CASSQDWATGLEANEKLFF
J gene: TRBJ1-4
clone size: NA
V gene: TRBV3-1/TRBV3-2
D gene: NA

CDR3 DNA: TGTGCCAGCAGCCAAGGAATCTCGACAAATCAGCCCCAGCATTTT
CDR3 protein: CASSQGISTNQPQHF
J gene: TRBJ1-5
clone size: NA
V gene: TRBV4-2
D gene: NA

CDR3 DNA: TGCGCCAGCAGCCAAGATCTTGGCCTAGCATACAATGAGCAGTTCTTC
CDR3 protein: CASSQDLGLAYNEQFF
J gene: TRBJ2-1
clone size: NA
V gene: TRBV4-1
D gene: NA

CDR3 DNA: TGTGCCAGCAGCCCCCGACTAGCGGGGGGCACAGATACGCAGTATTTT
CDR3 protein: CASSPRLAGGTDTQYF
J gene: TRBJ2-3
clone size: NA
V gene: TRBV11-1
D gene: TRBD2

CDR3 DNA: TGCGCCAGCAGCTTACAGGGACAGGGTCCCTACGAGCAGTACTTC
CDR3 protein: CASSLQGQGPYEQYF
J gene: TRBJ2-7
clone size: few
V gene: TRBV5-1
D gene: TRBD1

CDR3 DNA: TGTGCCAGCAGACCTACAGGGGGTGATACGCAGTATTTT
CDR3 protein: CASRPTGGDTQYF
J gene: TRBJ2-3
clone size: NA
V gene: TRBV27
D gene: TRBD1

CDR3 DNA: TGCGCCAGCAGCCCCGGACTTCAGGGGTACGATGAAAAACTGTTTTTT
CDR3 protein: CASSPGLQGYDEKLFF
J gene: TRBJ1-4
clone size: once
V gene: TRBV4-1
D gene: NA

CDR3 DNA: TGTGCCAGCAGCAAATCAAAACAAGAGACCCAGTACTTC
CDR3 protein: CASSKSKQETQYF
J gene: TRBJ2-5
clone size: NA
V gene: TRBV7-2
D gene: NA

CDR3 DNA: TGTGCCAGTAGTCCCCCAGCCAGGGTTCTGCAGAATGGCTACACCTTC
CDR3 protein: CASSPPARVLQNGYTF
J gene: TRBJ1-2
clone size: once
V gene: TRBV19
D gene: NA